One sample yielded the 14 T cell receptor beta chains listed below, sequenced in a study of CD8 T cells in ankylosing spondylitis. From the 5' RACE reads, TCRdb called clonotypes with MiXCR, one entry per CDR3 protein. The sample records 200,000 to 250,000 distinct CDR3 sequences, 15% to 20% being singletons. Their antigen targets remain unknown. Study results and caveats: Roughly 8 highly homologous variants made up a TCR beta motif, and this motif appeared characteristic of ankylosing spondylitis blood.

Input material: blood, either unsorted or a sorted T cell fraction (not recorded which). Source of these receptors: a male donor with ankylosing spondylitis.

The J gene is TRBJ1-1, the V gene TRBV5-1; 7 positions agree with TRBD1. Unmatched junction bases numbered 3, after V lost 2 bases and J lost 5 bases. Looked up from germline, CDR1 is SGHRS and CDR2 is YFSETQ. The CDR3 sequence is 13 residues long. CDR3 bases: TGCGCCAGCAGCTTACAGGGGAGTACTGAAGCTTTCTTT. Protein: CASSLQGSTEAFF.

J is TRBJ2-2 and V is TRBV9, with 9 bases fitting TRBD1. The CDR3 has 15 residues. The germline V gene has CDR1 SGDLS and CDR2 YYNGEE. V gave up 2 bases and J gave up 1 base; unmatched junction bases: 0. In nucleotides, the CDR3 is TGTGCCAGCAGCGTGACAGGGGGGAACACCGGGGAGCTGTTTTTT. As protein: CASSVTGGNTGELFF.

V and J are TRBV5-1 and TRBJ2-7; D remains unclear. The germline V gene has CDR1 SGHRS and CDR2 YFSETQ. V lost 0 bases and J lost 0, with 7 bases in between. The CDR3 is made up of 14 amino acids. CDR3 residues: CASSLASVSYEQYF. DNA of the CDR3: TGCGCCAGCAGCTTGGCTTCGGTCTCCTACGAGCAGTACTTC.

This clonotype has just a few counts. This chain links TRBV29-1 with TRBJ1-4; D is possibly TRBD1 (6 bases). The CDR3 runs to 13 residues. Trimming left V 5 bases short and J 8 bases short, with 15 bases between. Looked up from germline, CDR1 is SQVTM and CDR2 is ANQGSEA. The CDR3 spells CSVLTGRGEKLFF. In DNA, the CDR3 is TGCAGCGTTTTGACAGGTCGGGGGGAAAAACTGTTTTTT.

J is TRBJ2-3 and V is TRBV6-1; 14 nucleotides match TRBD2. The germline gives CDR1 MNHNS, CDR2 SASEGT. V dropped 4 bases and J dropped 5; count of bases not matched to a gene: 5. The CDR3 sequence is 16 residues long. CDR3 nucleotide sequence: TGTGCCAGCAGTGGACTAGCGGGGGGGCCTCAAGATACGCAGTATTTT. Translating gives CASSGLAGGPQDTQYF.

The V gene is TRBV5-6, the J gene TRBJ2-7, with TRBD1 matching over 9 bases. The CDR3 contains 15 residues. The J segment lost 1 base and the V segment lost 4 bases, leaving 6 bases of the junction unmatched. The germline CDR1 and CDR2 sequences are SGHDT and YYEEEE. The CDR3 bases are TGTGCCAGCAGCGTAATGACAGGGGGTTCCTACGAGCAGTACTTC. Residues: CASSVMTGGSYEQYF.

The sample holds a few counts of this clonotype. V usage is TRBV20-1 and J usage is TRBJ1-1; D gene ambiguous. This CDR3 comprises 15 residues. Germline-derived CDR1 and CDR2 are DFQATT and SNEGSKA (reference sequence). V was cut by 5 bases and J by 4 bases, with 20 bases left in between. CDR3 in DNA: TGCAGTGCTCCAACCGGGAGCCCCCTTCGCACTGAAGCTTTCTTT. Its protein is CSAPTGSPLRTEAFF.

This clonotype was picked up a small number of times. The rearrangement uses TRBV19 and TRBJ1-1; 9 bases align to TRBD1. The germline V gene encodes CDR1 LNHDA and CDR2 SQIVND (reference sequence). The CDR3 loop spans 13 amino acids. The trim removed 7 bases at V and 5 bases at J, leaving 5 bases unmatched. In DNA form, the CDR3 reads TGTGCCAGTAAACCGGGACAGGGAACTGAAGCTTTCTTT. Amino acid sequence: CASKPGQGTEAFF.

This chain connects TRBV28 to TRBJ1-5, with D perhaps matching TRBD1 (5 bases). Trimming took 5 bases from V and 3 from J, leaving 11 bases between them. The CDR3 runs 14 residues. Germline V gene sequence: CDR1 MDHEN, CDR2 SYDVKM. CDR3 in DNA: TGTGCCAGCAGTACATCAGGGTCCAATCAGCCCCAGCATTTT. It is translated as CASSTSGSNQPQHF.

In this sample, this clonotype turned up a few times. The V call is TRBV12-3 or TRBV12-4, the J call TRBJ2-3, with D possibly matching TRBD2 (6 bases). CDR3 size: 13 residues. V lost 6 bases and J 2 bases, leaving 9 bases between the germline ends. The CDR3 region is CASSWGVTDTQYF. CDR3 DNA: TGTGCCAGCAGCTGGGGGGTCACAGATACGCAGTATTTT.

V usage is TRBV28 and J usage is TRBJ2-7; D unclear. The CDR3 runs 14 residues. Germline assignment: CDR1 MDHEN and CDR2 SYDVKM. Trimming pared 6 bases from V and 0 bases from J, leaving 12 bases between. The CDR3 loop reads CASRNLRASYEQYF. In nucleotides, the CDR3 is TGTGCCAGCAGAAACCTTCGGGCCTCCTACGAGCAGTACTTC.

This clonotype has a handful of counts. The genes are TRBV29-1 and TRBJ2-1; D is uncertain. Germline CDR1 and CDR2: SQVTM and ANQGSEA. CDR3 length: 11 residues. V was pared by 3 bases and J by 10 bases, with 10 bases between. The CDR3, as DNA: TGCAGCGTTGACCCTGGGCGAGAGCAGTTCTTC. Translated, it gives CSVDPGREQFF.

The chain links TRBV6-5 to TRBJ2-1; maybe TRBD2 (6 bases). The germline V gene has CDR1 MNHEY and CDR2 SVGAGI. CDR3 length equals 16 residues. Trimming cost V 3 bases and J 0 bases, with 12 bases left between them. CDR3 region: CASSYPGGSSYNEQFF. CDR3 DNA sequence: TGTGCCAGCAGTTATCCCGGGGGAAGCTCCTACAATGAGCAGTTCTTC.

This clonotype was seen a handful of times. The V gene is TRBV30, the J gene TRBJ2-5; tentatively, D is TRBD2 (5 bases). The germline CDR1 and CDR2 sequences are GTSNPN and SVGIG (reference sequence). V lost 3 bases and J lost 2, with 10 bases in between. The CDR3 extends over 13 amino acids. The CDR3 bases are TGTGCCTGGAGCCAACCGGGACAAGAGACCCAGTACTTC. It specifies CAWSQPGQETQYF. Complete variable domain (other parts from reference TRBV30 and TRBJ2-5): SQTIHQWPATLVQPVGSPLSLECTVEGTSNPNLYWYRQAAGRGLQLLFYSVGIGQISSEVPQNLSASRPQDRQFILSSKKLLLSDSGFYLCAWSQPGQETQYFGPGTRLLVL.